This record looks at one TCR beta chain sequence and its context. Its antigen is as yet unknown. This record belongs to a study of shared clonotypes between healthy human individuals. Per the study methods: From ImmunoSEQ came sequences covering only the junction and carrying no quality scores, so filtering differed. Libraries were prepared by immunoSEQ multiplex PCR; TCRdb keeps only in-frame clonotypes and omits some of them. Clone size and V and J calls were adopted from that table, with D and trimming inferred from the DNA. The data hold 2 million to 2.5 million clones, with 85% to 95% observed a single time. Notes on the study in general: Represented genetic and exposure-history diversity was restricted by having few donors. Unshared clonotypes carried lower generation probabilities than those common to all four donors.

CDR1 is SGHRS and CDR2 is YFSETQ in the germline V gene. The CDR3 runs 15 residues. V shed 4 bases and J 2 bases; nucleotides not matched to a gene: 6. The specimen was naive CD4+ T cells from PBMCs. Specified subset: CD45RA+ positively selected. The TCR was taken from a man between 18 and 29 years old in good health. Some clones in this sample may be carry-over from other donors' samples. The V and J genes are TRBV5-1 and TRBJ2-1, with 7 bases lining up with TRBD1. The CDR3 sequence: CASSVDRVPYNEQFF. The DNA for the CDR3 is TGCGCCAGCAGCGTTGACAGGGTCCCCTACAATGAGCAGTTCTTC.